These T cell receptor beta chains were read from a single sample in a study of T cell responses to AZD1222 COVID-19 vaccine. TCRdb keeps only in-frame clones here, not all; method: immunoSEQ multiplex PCR. Among tens of thousands of clones, 90% were seen once, and the ten largest hold over 35%. Sample: peripheral blood, taken 28 days after the second AZD1222 dose. All receptors derive from an adult who received the AZD1222 COVID-19 vaccine. Both conserved end residues are part of each CDR3. A D gene is named only where the DNA matches it firmly. Clone size is stated in some rows and not others, as once, few, many or a class when expanded.

v_gene	len	d_gene	j_gene	abundance	CDR3nt	CDR3aa
TRBV19	14	.	TRBJ2-2	few	TGTGCCAGTAGTAGCGGGGCGGACACCGGGGAGCTGTTTTTT	CASSSGADTGELFF
TRBV19	14	.	TRBJ2-5	.	TGTGCCAGTAGTATGGGGACTCCCCAAGAGACCCAGTACTTC	CASSMGTPQETQYF
TRBV5-1	15	.	TRBJ1-1	.	TGCGCCAGCAGCTTGGGGGACAATCTGAACACTGAAGCTTTCTTT	CASSLGDNLNTEAFF
TRBV5-1	16	.	TRBJ1-4	medium-sized	TGCGCCAGCAGCTTGGTGAAGGCAGCCGGTAATGAAAAACTGTTTTTT	CASSLVKAAGNEKLFF
TRBV9	15	.	TRBJ1-5	.	TGTGCCAGCAGCGCCCGTGGACAGTCTAATCAGCCCCAGCATTTT	CASSARGQSNQPQHF
TRBV14	17	TRBD2	TRBJ2-1	.	TGTGCCAGCAGCCGAGCGGGACTAGCGGTCTCCTACAATGAGCAGTTCTTC	CASSRAGLAVSYNEQFF
TRBV27	16	TRBD2	TRBJ2-5	.	TGTGCCAGCAGTTCTTTAGCGGGGGGGCGTGGGGAGACCCAGTACTTC	CASSSLAGGRGETQYF
TRBV4-3	14	.	TRBJ2-5	.	TGCGCCAGCAGCCAAGACCCGGGTAGAGAGACCCAGTACTTC	CASSQDPGRETQYF
TRBV3-1/TRBV3-2	14	.	TRBJ2-2	.	TGTGCCAGCAGCCCCCGACAGGGAGGAGGGGAGCTGTTTTTT	CASSPRQGGGELFF
TRBV5-6	14	.	TRBJ1-4	.	TGTGCCAGCAGCTTGGCCATCGCCGGAGAAAAACTGTTTTTT	CASSLAIAGEKLFF
TRBV5-1	13	TRBD1	TRBJ1-2	.	TGCGCCAGCAGCCTACAGGGGGGTACTGGCTACACCTTC	CASSLQGGTGYTF
TRBV10-3	12	.	TRBJ2-7	.	TGTGCCATCGGCGGGACGGGGTACGAGCAGTACTTC	CAIGGTGYEQYF
TRBV6-5	14	TRBD1	TRBJ2-7	.	TGTGCCAGCAGTTACGTACAGGGGGCCAACGAGCAGTACTTC	CASSYVQGANEQYF
TRBV30	15	TRBD1	TRBJ1-2	once	TGTGCCCTTTACAGGGGGCGCATGGTCAACTATGGCTACACCTTC	CALYRGRMVNYGYTF
TRBV30	13	TRBD1	TRBJ1-6	.	TGTGCCTCCCCCGGGACAGGGGCGTCACCCCTCCACTTT	CASPGTGASPLHF
TRBV7-8	15	.	TRBJ1-3	few	TGTGCCAGCAGACTTGTCCAGGACTCTGGAAACACCATATATTTT	CASRLVQDSGNTIYF